This T cell receptor (beta chain) comes out of a study of blood T cell repertoires in COVID-19. Study-wide context: There were acute and convalescent COVID-19 samples, and they came from the United States, Italy and Spain. T cells, B-cell-depleted T cells, or PBMCs provided the cDNA or gDNA that served as material.

Sequenced by immunoSEQ multiplex PCR; TCRdb stores in-frame clones only, minus some. The repertoire holds about 150,000 clones, with 70% to 90% as singletons. Seattle cases were enrolled at active infection and followed longitudinally. This CDR3 has 19 amino acids. With 7 bases clipped from V and 2 bases from J, the junction kept 19 bases outside the gene matches. Per the germline V gene, CDR1 is MDHEN and CDR2 is SYDVKM. The chain couples TRBV28 to TRBJ2-5; 10 bases are shared with TRBD2. This sequence was found in an elderly man with COVID-19, enrolled during active disease. The sequenced sample consisted of peripheral blood. The CDR3 sequence is CASILRPWGTSGEQETQYF. CDR3 coding DNA: TGTGCCAGCATCCTCCGCCCCTGGGGAACTAGCGGGGAACAAGAGACCCAGTACTTC.